This is a list of T cell receptor beta chains from one sample in a study of PD-L1 blockade in urothelial cancer. The method was immunoSEQ multiplex PCR; TCRdb's version includes in-frame clones alone and lacks a portion of them. Of more than 85,000 clones detected, approximately 91% appear once; the ten largest clones hold almost 0.95%. The sequencing used PBMCs, collected around atezolizumab (anti-PD-L1) treatment. The receptors were sampled from a woman aged 80 or over with urothelial cancer. CDR3s include the opening cysteine and the closing phenylalanine or tryptophan. A D gene is named only where the DNA matches it firmly. Clone size is stated in some rows and not others, as once, few, many or a class when expanded.

clone_size	v_call	j_call	d_call	cdr3_aa	cdr3_nt
NA	TRBV14	TRBJ1-1	NA	CASSRGMGRTEAFF	TGTGCCAGCAGCCGCGGGATGGGGAGGACTGAAGCTTTCTTT
NA	TRBV10-3	TRBJ2-5	TRBD2	CAISETSGRKTQYF	TGTGCCATCAGTGAGACTAGCGGGAGGAAGACCCAGTACTTC
NA	TRBV5-6	TRBJ1-2	TRBD1	CASTTLDRDYGYTF	TGTGCCAGCACTACTCTTGACAGGGACTATGGCTACACCTTC
NA	TRBV2	TRBJ1-4	NA	CATMAPGARNEKLFF	TGTGCCACAATGGCCCCAGGGGCACGGAATGAAAAACTGTTTTTT
NA	TRBV10-3	TRBJ1-2	TRBD1	CAIRETGASILGYTF	TGTGCCATCAGGGAGACAGGGGCCTCAATTTTAGGCTACACCTTC
NA	TRBV5-5	TRBJ1-2	TRBD1	CASSSGDRGGYTF	TGTGCCAGCAGCTCCGGGGACAGAGGCGGCTACACCTTC
once	TRBV2	TRBJ2-1	TRBD2	CASFSGTIYNEQFF	TGTGCCAGCTTTAGCGGGACTATCTACAATGAGCAGTTCTTC
NA	TRBV18	TRBJ2-3	TRBD1	CASSPPRTGGVTDTQYF	TGTGCCAGCTCACCACCTAGGACAGGGGGCGTAACAGATACGCAGTATTTT
NA	TRBV28	TRBJ2-5	NA	CASSQVSGSQETQYF	TGTGCCAGCAGCCAAGTAAGCGGCAGCCAAGAGACCCAGTACTTC
NA	TRBV5-1	TRBJ1-2	NA	CASSWTDQRQTNYGYTF	TGCGCCAGCAGCTGGACAGACCAACGACAGACTAACTATGGCTACACCTTC
NA	TRBV4-2	TRBJ2-2	TRBD2	CASSQRLAGGDTGELFF	TGTGCCAGCAGCCAGCGACTAGCGGGAGGTGACACCGGGGAGCTGTTTTTT
NA	TRBV7-4	TRBJ1-4	NA	CASSLDGPRKEKLFF	TGTGCCAGCAGCTTAGATGGTCCCAGGAAGGAAAAACTGTTTTTT
NA	TRBV5-1	TRBJ2-5	TRBD1	CASSLLGTGGRETQYF	TGCGCCAGCAGCCTCCTCGGGACAGGGGGCCGAGAGACCCAGTACTTC
NA	TRBV7-8	TRBJ2-7	NA	CASRPWTDYEQYF	TGTGCCAGCAGACCTTGGACAGACTACGAGCAGTACTTC
NA	TRBV5-4	TRBJ1-4	NA	CASSLDFQNEKLFF	TGTGCCAGCAGCTTGGACTTTCAAAATGAAAAACTGTTTTTT
once	TRBV6-1	TRBJ2-7	NA	CASSGLTGSGYEQYF	TGTGCCAGCAGTGGACTGACAGGCTCGGGCTACGAGCAGTACTTC
NA	TRBV30	TRBJ2-3	NA	CAWSSPADTQYF	TGTGCCTGGTCATCCCCGGCAGATACGCAGTATTTT
NA	TRBV19	TRBJ2-3	NA	CASSIVARSPTDTQYF	TGTGCCAGTAGTATAGTTGCACGGAGCCCCACAGATACGCAGTATTTT
NA	TRBV25-1	TRBJ2-2	TRBD2	CASSEAPGGPGELFF	TGTGCCAGCAGTGAAGCCCCGGGAGGGCCCGGGGAGCTGTTTTTT
NA	TRBV10-3	TRBJ1-5	NA	CAISAGVDQPQHF	TGTGCCATCAGTGCCGGGGTCGATCAGCCCCAGCATTTT
NA	TRBV7-3	TRBJ2-2	NA	CASSPSGRSAELFF	TGTGCCAGCAGCCCCTCGGGAAGAAGTGCTGAGCTGTTTTTT
once	TRBV6-5	TRBJ2-3	NA	CASFPTGPRADTQYF	TGTGCCAGCTTCCCAACAGGGCCGAGGGCAGATACGCAGTATTTT
few	TRBV7-2	TRBJ2-1	NA	CASSLNRDNEQFF	TGTGCCAGCAGCTTAAACAGGGACAATGAGCAGTTCTTC
NA	TRBV5-5	TRBJ2-2	TRBD2	CASSFVLAGETGELFF	TGTGCCAGCAGCTTTGTCCTAGCGGGAGAAACCGGGGAGCTGTTTTTT
NA	TRBV7-3	TRBJ2-1	NA	CASSFFPGEQFF	TGTGCCAGCAGCTTTTTTCCTGGCGAGCAGTTCTTC
NA	TRBV7-3	TRBJ2-5	NA	CASSLPPVETQYF	TGTGCCAGCAGCTTACCTCCGGTGGAGACCCAGTACTTC
NA	TRBV5-8	TRBJ2-3	TRBD2	CASSLRTSGITDTQYF	TGTGCCAGCAGCCTTCGGACTAGCGGGATCACAGATACGCAGTATTTT
NA	TRBV27	TRBJ1-2	NA	CASSLVSPPYGYTF	TGTGCCAGCAGTTTAGTCAGTCCCCCCTATGGCTACACCTTC
NA	TRBV9	TRBJ2-3	TRBD2	CASSAPGLSTDTQYF	TGTGCCAGCAGCGCCCCGGGACTAAGCACAGATACGCAGTATTTT
NA	TRBV18	TRBJ2-3	NA	CASSPSGSNTDTQYF	TGTGCCAGCTCACCATCGGGTTCTAACACAGATACGCAGTATTTT
NA	TRBV4-1	TRBJ2-5	TRBD2	CASSQDRGSGTPETQYF	TGCGCCAGCAGCCAAGACCGGGGTAGCGGGACCCCAGAGACCCAGTACTTC
NA	TRBV5-1	TRBJ2-1	NA	CASRPTGGSYNEQFF	TGCGCCAGCCGTCCTACCGGCGGCTCCTACAATGAGCAGTTCTTC
NA	TRBV6-5	TRBJ2-7	NA	CASSLAEDEQYF	TGTGCCAGCAGTTTGGCGGAGGACGAGCAGTACTTC
NA	TRBV27	TRBJ2-7	TRBD2	CASRFLGGTAGDEQYF	TGTGCCAGCAGGTTCCTCGGCGGGACCGCGGGGGACGAGCAGTACTTC
NA	TRBV6-1	TRBJ2-1	NA	CASSDLQGWDEQFF	TGTGCCAGCAGTGATTTACAGGGTTGGGATGAGCAGTTCTTC
NA	TRBV6-5	TRBJ2-2	NA	CASTGRNTGELFF	TGTGCCAGCACCGGGAGAAACACCGGGGAGCTGTTTTTT
NA	TRBV15	TRBJ1-4	NA	CATSRDERARNEKLFF	TGTGCCACCAGCAGAGATGAGCGGGCTAGAAATGAAAAACTGTTTTTT
NA	TRBV5-1	TRBJ1-2	NA	CASSLAGTDYGYTF	TGCGCCAGCAGCTTGGCCGGTACAGACTATGGCTACACCTTC
NA	TRBV15	TRBJ2-1	NA	CATSRAAGYNEQFF	TGTGCCACCAGCAGAGCGGCGGGGTACAATGAGCAGTTCTTC
NA	TRBV28	TRBJ1-1	NA	CASGQNMNTEAFF	TGTGCCAGCGGACAGAACATGAACACTGAAGCTTTCTTT
NA	TRBV9	TRBJ1-1	NA	CASSVAPGLSTEAFF	TGTGCCAGCAGCGTAGCCCCAGGGTTGAGCACTGAAGCTTTCTTT
NA	TRBV7-3	TRBJ2-3	NA	CASSYITDTQYF	TGTGCCAGCAGCTATATCACAGATACGCAGTATTTT
NA	TRBV7-8	TRBJ1-1	TRBD1	CASSLGDRNTEAFF	TGTGCCAGCAGCTTAGGGGACAGGAACACTGAAGCTTTCTTT
once	TRBV5-1	TRBJ2-1	NA	CASSLAARDYNEQFF	TGCGCCAGCAGCTTGGCGGCCAGGGATTACAATGAGCAGTTCTTC
NA	TRBV5-1	TRBJ2-1	NA	CASSRENSEQFF	TGCGCCAGCAGCCGGGAGAACAGTGAGCAGTTCTTC
NA	TRBV5-1	TRBJ1-1	NA	CASSLGSTVNTEAFF	TGCGCCAGCAGCTTGGGCTCTACGGTGAACACTGAAGCTTTCTTT
NA	TRBV6-5	TRBJ2-7	NA	CASSSLSDTSYEQYF	TGTGCCAGCAGTTCTCTTTCGGACACTTCCTACGAGCAGTACTTC
NA	TRBV27	TRBJ2-2	NA	CASSFRTGELFF	TGTGCCAGCAGTTTCCGCACCGGGGAGCTGTTTTTT
NA	TRBV6-1	TRBJ1-4	TRBD1	CASRPGQVNEKLFF	TGTGCCAGCAGGCCGGGACAGGTTAATGAAAAACTGTTTTTT
NA	TRBV19	TRBJ2-2	TRBD2	CASSMPGGANTGELFF	TGTGCCAGTAGTATGCCGGGGGGGGCGAACACCGGGGAGCTGTTTTTT
few	TRBV21-1	TRBJ1-1	NA	CASSYRAMNTEAFF	TGTGCCAGCAGCTACAGGGCCATGAACACTGAAGCTTTCTTT
NA	TRBV4-2	TRBJ1-1	NA	CASSQDQGLSTEAFF	TGTGCCAGCAGCCAAGATCAGGGACTTAGCACTGAAGCTTTCTTT
NA	TRBV9	TRBJ2-1	NA	CASSGPTGIYEQFF	TGTGCCAGCAGCGGCCCCACAGGGATCTATGAGCAGTTCTTC